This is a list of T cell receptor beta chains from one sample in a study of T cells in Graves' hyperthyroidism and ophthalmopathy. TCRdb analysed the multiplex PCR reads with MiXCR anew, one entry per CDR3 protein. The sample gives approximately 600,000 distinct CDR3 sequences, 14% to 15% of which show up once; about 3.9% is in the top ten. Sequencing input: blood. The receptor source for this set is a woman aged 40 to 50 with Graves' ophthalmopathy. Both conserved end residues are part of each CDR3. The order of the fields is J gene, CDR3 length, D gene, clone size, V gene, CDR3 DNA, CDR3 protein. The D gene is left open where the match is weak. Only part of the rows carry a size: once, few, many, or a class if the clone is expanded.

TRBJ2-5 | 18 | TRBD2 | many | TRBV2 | TGTGCCAGCAGGCCGGGACTAGCGGGAGAGTGGCGTCGGGAGACCCAGTACTTC | CASRPGLAGEWRRETQYF
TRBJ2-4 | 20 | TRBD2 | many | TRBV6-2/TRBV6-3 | TGTGCCAGCAGCATCGGCCGAAGTCGGGGAGGGATACTAGCCAAAAACATTCAGTACTTC | CASSIGRSRGGILAKNIQYF
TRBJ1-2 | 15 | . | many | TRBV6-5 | TGTGCCAGCAGGGGGACAAGGTCGGGCGAATATGGCTACACCTTC | CASRGTRSGEYGYTF
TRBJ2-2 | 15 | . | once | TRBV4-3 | TGCGCCAGCAGCCCGGAAATAGGGAGACCCGGGGAGCTGTTTTTT | CASSPEIGRPGELFF
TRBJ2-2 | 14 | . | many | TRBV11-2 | TGTGCCAGCAATGGACGGGCGTGGACCGGGGAGCTGTTTTTT | CASNGRAWTGELFF
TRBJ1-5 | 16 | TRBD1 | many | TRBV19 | TGTGCCAGTAGTCGATTGGGACAGGGAGGGGATCAGCCCCAGCATTTT | CASSRLGQGGDQPQHF
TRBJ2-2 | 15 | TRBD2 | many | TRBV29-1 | TGCAGCGTCGATAGCGGGAGCCGGGGTACCGGGGAGCTGTTTTTT | CSVDSGSRGTGELFF
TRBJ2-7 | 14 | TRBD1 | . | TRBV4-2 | TGTGCCAGCAGCCAAGCCGGACAGGCAGACGAGCAGTACTTC | CASSQAGQADEQYF
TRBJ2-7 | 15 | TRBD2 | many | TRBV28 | TGTGCCAGCAAAGCCCTAGCGGAGATGGACTACGAGCAGTACTTC | CASKALAEMDYEQYF
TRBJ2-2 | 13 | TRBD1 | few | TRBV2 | TGTGCCAGCAGCAAACAGGGGTCCGGGGAGCTGTTTTTT | CASSKQGSGELFF
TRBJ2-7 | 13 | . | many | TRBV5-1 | TGCGCCAGCAGGCGACTCCCTACCTACGAGCAGTACTTC | CASRRLPTYEQYF
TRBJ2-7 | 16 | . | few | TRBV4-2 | TGTGCCAGCAGCCAAGAAGGAGGCTCGTTGTTCTACGAGCAGTACTTC | CASSQEGGSLFYEQYF
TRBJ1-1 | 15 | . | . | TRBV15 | TGTGCCACCAGCAGAGAAAAGGGTTGGAACACTGAAGCTTTCTTT | CATSREKGWNTEAFF
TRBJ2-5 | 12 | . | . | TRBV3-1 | TGTGCCAGCCGTGACTGGGAAGGGACCCAGTACTTC | CASRDWEGTQYF
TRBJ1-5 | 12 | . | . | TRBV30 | TGTGCCTGGAGTGGCACAAATCAGCCCCAGCATTTT | CAWSGTNQPQHF
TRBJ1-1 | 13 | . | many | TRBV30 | TGTGCCTGGAGTGACACAATGAACACTGAAGCTTTCTTT | CAWSDTMNTEAFF
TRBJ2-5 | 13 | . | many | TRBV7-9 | TGTGCCAGCAGCTCTCAGGGGAGGGAGACCCAGTACTTC | CASSSQGRETQYF
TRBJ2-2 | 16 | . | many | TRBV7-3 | TGTGCCAGCAGCTCCACAGGGCGACTGGCCACCGGGGAGCTGTTTTTT | CASSSTGRLATGELFF
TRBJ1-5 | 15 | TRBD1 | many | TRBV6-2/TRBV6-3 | TGTGCCAGCAGTTACTCGAACAGGGGTAGGCAGCCCCAGCATTTT | CASSYSNRGRQPQHF
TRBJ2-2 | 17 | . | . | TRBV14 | TGTGCCAGCAGCCAAACTGATTACGGGGCCCCCACCGGGGAGCTGTTTTTT | CASSQTDYGAPTGELFF
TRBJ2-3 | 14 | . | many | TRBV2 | TGTGCCAGCAGTGACAGGGGGGTGACAGATACGCAGTATTTT | CASSDRGVTDTQYF
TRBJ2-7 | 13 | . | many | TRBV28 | TGTGCCAGCAGTAGTCGTCTATCTCCCGAGCAGTACTTC | CASSSRLSPEQYF
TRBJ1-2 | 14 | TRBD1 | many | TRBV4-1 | TGCGCCAGCAGCCACCGGACAGGGTACTATGGCTACACCTTC | CASSHRTGYYGYTF
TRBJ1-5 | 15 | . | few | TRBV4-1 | TGCGCCAGCAGCCAAGACCCTTCCCGGGATCAGCCCCAGCATTTT | CASSQDPSRDQPQHF
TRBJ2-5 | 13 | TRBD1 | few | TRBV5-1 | TGCGCCAGCCAGCCAGCGGACAGGGGGACCCAGTACTTC | CASQPADRGTQYF
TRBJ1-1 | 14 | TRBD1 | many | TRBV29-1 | TGCAGCGTGTCCACAGGGGGGCTGAACACTGAAGCTTTCTTT | CSVSTGGLNTEAFF
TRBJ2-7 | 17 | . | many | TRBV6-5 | TGTGCCAGCACACCGGGCGAGTTTGGGTATTCTCACTACGAGCAGTACTTC | CASTPGEFGYSHYEQYF
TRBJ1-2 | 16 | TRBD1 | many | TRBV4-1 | TGCGCCAGCACCCCAACGGGACAGGGGATAGGAGATGGCTACACCTTC | CASTPTGQGIGDGYTF
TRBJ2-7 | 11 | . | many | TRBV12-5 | TGTGCTAGTGGTTTGAAGACCGAGCAGTACTTC | CASGLKTEQYF
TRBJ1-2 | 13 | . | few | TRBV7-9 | TGTGCCAGCAGCGAAACAATGAACTATGGCTACACCTTC | CASSETMNYGYTF
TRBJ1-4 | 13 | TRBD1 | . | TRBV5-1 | TGCGCCAGCAGGGGGACAGGGGGCGAAAAACTGTTTTTT | CASRGTGGEKLFF
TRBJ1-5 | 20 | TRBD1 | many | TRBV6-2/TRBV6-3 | TGTGCCAGCAGTTACTCGGTCGACAGGGGAGGGGAATATAGCAATCAGCCCCAGCATTTT | CASSYSVDRGGEYSNQPQHF
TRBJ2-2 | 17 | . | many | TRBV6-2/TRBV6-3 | TGTGCCAGCAGTTACTCGAGTGTGGGACGGGACACCGGGGAGCTGTTTTTT | CASSYSSVGRDTGELFF
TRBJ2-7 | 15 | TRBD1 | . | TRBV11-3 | TGTGCCAGCAGCCGAACGGACAGGGGACTCTACGAGCAGTACTTC | CASSRTDRGLYEQYF
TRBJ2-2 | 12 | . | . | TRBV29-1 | TGCAGCGTTGGAGAGGGGGTCGGGGAGCTGTTTTTT | CSVGEGVGELFF
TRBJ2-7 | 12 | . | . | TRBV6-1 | TGTGCCAGCTCTCCAGGGTTCCGCGAGCAGTACTTC | CASSPGFREQYF
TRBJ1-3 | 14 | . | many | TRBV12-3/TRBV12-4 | TGTGCCAGCACCACCCGCGACTCTGGAAACACCATATATTTT | CASTTRDSGNTIYF
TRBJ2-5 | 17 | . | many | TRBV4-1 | TGCGCCAGCAGCCGACGTTGGGACCGGCGGCGCCAAGAGACCCAGTACTTC | CASSRRWDRRRQETQYF
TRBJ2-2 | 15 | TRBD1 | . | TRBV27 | TGTGCCAGCAGTCCGGGACAGGGAAAGACCGGGGAGCTGTTTTTT | CASSPGQGKTGELFF
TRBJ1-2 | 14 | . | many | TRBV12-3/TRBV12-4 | TGTGCCAGCAGTTTAGCGACAGGAGCAGATGGCTACACCTTC | CASSLATGADGYTF
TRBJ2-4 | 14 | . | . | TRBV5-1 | TGCGCCAGCAGCTCCCGGCCCCTGGGGGACATTCAGTACTTC | CASSSRPLGDIQYF
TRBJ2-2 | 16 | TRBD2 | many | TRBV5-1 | TGCGCCAGCAGCTTGGAGAGCGGGAGTATCACCGGGGAGCTGTTTTTT | CASSLESGSITGELFF
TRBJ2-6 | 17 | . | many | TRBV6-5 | TGTGCCAGCAGTTACTCCGTGGGGTTCTCTGGGGCCAACGTCCTGACTTTC | CASSYSVGFSGANVLTF
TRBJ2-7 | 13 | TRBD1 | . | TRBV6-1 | TGTGCCAGCAAAATCGGGACAGGGGGCGAGCAGTACTTC | CASKIGTGGEQYF
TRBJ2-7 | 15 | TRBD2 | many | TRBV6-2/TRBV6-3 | TGTGCCAGCAGTCAGCCACTAGCGGGAGGGCATGAGCAGTACTTC | CASSQPLAGGHEQYF
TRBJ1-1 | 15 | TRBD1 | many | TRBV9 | TGTGCCAGCAGCCCGGCAGGGGGGTGGAACACTGAAGCTTTCTTT | CASSPAGGWNTEAFF
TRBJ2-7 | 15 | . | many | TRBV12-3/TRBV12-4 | TGTGCCAGCAGTTTTGGACAGTTCCCCTTCAACGAGCAGTACTTC | CASSFGQFPFNEQYF
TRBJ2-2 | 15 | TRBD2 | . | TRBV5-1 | TGCGCCAGCAGCGCCGGGACTACGAACGCCGGGGAGCTGTTTTTT | CASSAGTTNAGELFF
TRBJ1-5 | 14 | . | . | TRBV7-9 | TGTGCCAGCAGTAGGGGGAATAGCAATCAGCCCCAGCATTTT | CASSRGNSNQPQHF
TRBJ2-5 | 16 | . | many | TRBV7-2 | TGTGCCAGCAGCTCCGCCTCAGCGGGTAGCAAAGAGACCCAGTACTTC | CASSSASAGSKETQYF
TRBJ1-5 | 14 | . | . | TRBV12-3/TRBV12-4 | TGTGCCAGCAGTCGTGAAGGGGGTGGTCAGCCCCAGCATTTT | CASSREGGGQPQHF
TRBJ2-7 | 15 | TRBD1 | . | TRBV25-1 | TGTGCCAGCAGTGAATTAGGGAGACAGGGTTACGAGCAGTACTTC | CASSELGRQGYEQYF
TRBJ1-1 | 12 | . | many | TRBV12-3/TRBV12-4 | TGTGCCAGCAGTGCAAGTTACACTGAAGCTTTCTTT | CASSASYTEAFF
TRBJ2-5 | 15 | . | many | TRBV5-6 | TGTGCCAGCAGCTTGGTTGGCAGTATACAAGAGACCCAGTACTTC | CASSLVGSIQETQYF